These 19 T cell receptor beta chains came from one sample sequenced in a study of human T cells and chemical hapten exposure. Time point specified: pre-sensitization, week 0. The treatment: therapeutic diphenylcyclopropenone sensitization with weekly scalp DPC. TCRdb reprocessed the RACE reads with MiXCR, giving one entry per CDR3 protein. The sample records approximately 370,000 distinct CDR3 sequences, 5.5% being singletons. The sequencing used whole blood, collected in connection with sensitization to the hapten diphenylcyclopropenone (DPC). These TCRs come from a woman younger than 30 with alopecia areata. Some clones in this sample may be carry-over from other donors' samples.

At least ten counts were recorded for this clonotype. The rearrangement links TRBV6-2 or TRBV6-3 to TRBJ1-1; 7 bases map to TRBD1. The trim removed 2 bases at V and 3 bases at J, leaving 3 bases unmatched. The CDR3 is 14 amino acids. Looked up from germline, CDR1 is MNHEY and CDR2 is SVGEGT. This chain's CDR3 is CASSYGGQYTEAFF. CDR3 DNA: TGTGCCAGCAGTTACGGGGGACAGTACACTGAAGCTTTCTTT.

At least ten counts were recorded for this clonotype. The J gene is TRBJ1-6, the V gene TRBV20-1; 7 nucleotides agree with TRBD1. V shed 6 bases and J 0 bases; nucleotides not matched to a gene: 8. CDR1 DFQATT and CDR2 SNEGSKA come from the germline V gene (reference sequence). The CDR3 totals 16 residues. The CDR3 coding sequence is TGCAGTGCGAGGGGACAGATTAGCTCCTATAATTCACCCCTCCACTTT. As protein: CSARGQISSYNSPLHF.

The sample holds many counts of this clonotype. The chain recombines TRBV29-1 with TRBJ1-1; TRBD1 might be the D (5 bases). Germline values: CDR1 SQVTM, CDR2 ANQGSEA. The CDR3 is 13 amino acids. Trimming took off 7 bases at V and 3 bases at J, with 15 bases between the two ends. CDR3 DNA sequence: TGCAGCGGCATAGGGGCGGCGGACACTGAAGCTTTCTTT. Translation gives CSGIGAADTEAFF.

This chain connects TRBV7-9 to TRBJ2-1; TRBD2 agrees at 11 bases. V was pared by 3 bases and J by 9 bases, with 7 bases of the junction left unmatched. Germline V gene lookup returns CDR1 SEHNR and CDR2 FQNEAQ (reference sequence). CDR3 size: 15 residues. The CDR3 sequence is CASSFVAGGLSEQFF. CDR3 in DNA: TGTGCCAGCAGCTTCGTAGCGGGGGGGTTAAGTGAGCAGTTCTTC.

This clonotype was detected ten times or more. This chain uses TRBV29-1 with TRBJ1-1; D uncertain. Germline CDR1 is SQVTM and CDR2 is ANQGSEA. CDR3 size: 13 residues. Trimming took off 2 bases at V and 1 base at J, with 8 bases between the two ends. The CDR3 bases are TGCAGCGTTGAACCCGACAAGAACACTGAAGCTTTCTTT. This codes for CSVEPDKNTEAFF.

This clonotype was counted many times. V and J are TRBV6-2 or TRBV6-3 and TRBJ2-3; 8 positions match TRBD2. V dropped 4 bases and J dropped 4; count of bases not matched to a gene: 13. This CDR3 is built from 17 residues. CDR1 and CDR2 from the germline V gene are MNHEY and SVGEGT. The CDR3 sequence: CASSSSGGPRRADTQYF. CDR3 bases: TGTGCCAGCAGTTCCAGCGGGGGCCCTCGACGGGCAGATACGCAGTATTTT.

V and J are TRBV12-3 or TRBV12-4 and TRBJ2-3; D is unclear. The CDR3 is 13 residues long. V dropped 6 bases and J dropped 4 bases, with 11 bases sitting between them. The CDR3 spells CASSSQTPDTQYF. In DNA form, the CDR3 reads TGTGCCAGCAGCTCACAAACTCCAGATACGCAGTATTTT.

The chain is built from TRBV7-2 and TRBJ1-3; D is undetermined. CDR3 size: 15 residues. CDR1 is SGHTA and CDR2 is FQGNSA in the germline V gene. Trimming took off 3 bases at V and 0 bases at J, with 9 bases between the two ends. CDR3 region: CASSLDRRSGNTIYF. CDR3 sequence (DNA): TGTGCCAGCAGCTTGGACCGTCGCTCTGGAAACACCATATATTTT.

This clonotype appeared a few times. The chain joins TRBV2 to TRBJ2-1; unclear D gene. CDR3 size: 10 residues. Trimming took off 5 bases at V and 7 bases at J, with 3 bases between the two ends. CDR1 SNHLY and CDR2 FYNNEI come from the germline V gene. CDR3 sequence reads: CASSTNEQFF. CDR3 DNA: TGTGCCAGCAGTACTAATGAGCAGTTCTTC. Full variable domain (rest looked up from reference TRBV2 and TRBJ2-1): EPEVTQTPSHQVTQMGQEVILRCVPISNHLYFYWYRQILGQKVEFLVSFYNNEISEKSEIFDDQFSVERPDGSNFTLKIRSTKLEDSAMYFCASSTNEQFFGPGTRLTVL.

The chain couples TRBV20-1 to TRBJ1-3; TRBD1 aligns across 7 bases. Germline CDR1 reads DFQATT; CDR2 reads SNEGSKA (reference sequence). The CDR3 runs to 16 residues. After removal of 0 bases from V and 0 bases from J, the junction contained 5 bases not matched to a gene. The CDR3 sequence: CSARDGQDSSGNTIYF. Written as DNA, the CDR3 is TGCAGTGCTAGAGATGGACAGGACAGCTCTGGAAACACCATATATTTT.

The sample holds many counts of this clonotype. The rearrangement joins TRBV27 to TRBJ2-5, with 12 bases identical to TRBD2. V gave up 5 bases and J gave up 5 bases; unmatched junction bases: 12. The CDR3 has 17 amino acids. Germline V CDR1 and CDR2: MNHEY, SMNVEV (reference sequence). CDR3 loop: CASSATSGGHRTETQYF. The DNA for the CDR3 is TGTGCCAGCAGTGCTACTAGCGGGGGGCACCGGACGGAGACCCAGTACTTC.

The rearrangement uses TRBV6-1 and TRBJ2-7; TRBD2 is a possible D gene (5 bases). V lost 4 bases to trimming and J lost 4 bases, with 14 bases between them. The germline V gene encodes CDR1 MNHNS and CDR2 SASEGT. The CDR3 is 14 amino acids. CDR3 sequence (DNA): TGTGCCAGCAGTGGCCACCCGGGGTGGTACGAGCAGTACTTC. Protein product: CASSGHPGWYEQYF.

This clonotype was seen only a few times. The J gene is TRBJ2-3, the V gene TRBV20-1; TRBD1 is a possible D gene (5 bases). Germline CDR1 DFQATT, CDR2 SNEGSKA (reference sequence). The V gene lost 0 bases and the J gene lost 6 bases, with 7 bases spanning the gap. CDR3 length equals 12 residues. The CDR3 nucleotides read TGCAGTGCTAGAGATAGGGGCGATACGCAGTATTTT. It codes for CSARDRGDTQYF.

This clonotype was detected many times. The rearrangement links TRBV29-1 to TRBJ1-1; no firm D call. The CDR3 is 13 amino acids. V gave up 7 bases and J gave up 0 bases, with 12 bases separating them. Germline V lookup: CDR1 SQVTM, CDR2 ANQGSEA. The CDR3 loop is CSARADLNTEAFF. The DNA of the CDR3 is TGCAGCGCAAGGGCAGACCTGAACACTGAAGCTTTCTTT.

The sample holds many counts of this clonotype. The V and J genes are TRBV6-1 and TRBJ1-5; D gene ambiguous. CDR1 and CDR2 (germline): MNHNS, SASEGT. Trimming removed 7 bases at V and 3 bases at J, with 16 bases between. CDR3 length equals 15 residues. This CDR3 is CASNLLREHNQPQHF. The CDR3 DNA follows: TGTGCCAGCAATCTCCTTCGGGAGCACAATCAGCCCCAGCATTTT.

This clonotype was seen ten or more times. V usage is TRBV18 and J usage is TRBJ1-2, with D unclear. V lost 2 bases to trimming and J lost 0 bases, with 10 bases between them. Germline V lookup: CDR1 KGHSH, CDR2 LQKENI. The CDR3 runs 15 residues. The CDR3 region has the DNA TGTGCCAGCTCACCATTCAGTTCCGCTAACTATGGCTACACCTTC. Protein: CASSPFSSANYGYTF.

The gene calls are TRBV5-1 and TRBJ1-2; TRBD1 matches at 8 bases. There are 15 residues in the CDR3. V was clipped by 4 bases and J by 4 bases; unmatched bases: 9. The germline CDR1 and CDR2 sequences are SGHRS and YFSETQ. CDR3 sequence: CASSLGQGLVYGYTF. In DNA, the CDR3 is TGCGCCAGCAGCCTAGGACAGGGCCTCGTCTATGGCTACACCTTC. The entire variable domain, with the rest obtained from reference TRBV5-1 and TRBJ1-2, is as follows: KAGVTQTPRYLIKTRGQQVTLSCSPISGHRSVSWYQQTPGQGLQFLFEYFSETQRNKGNFPGRFSGRQFSNSRSEMNVSTLELGDSALYLCASSLGQGLVYGYTFGSGTRLTVV.

CDR3: CASMVPSSHEQYF. In DNA form, the CDR3 reads TGTGCCAGCATGGTGCCGTCAAGCCACGAGCAGTACTTC. The chain combines TRBV6-6 with TRBJ2-7; D ambiguous. The V gene lost 7 bases and the J gene lost 5 bases, with 15 bases spanning the gap. CDR3 length equals 13 residues. The germline gives CDR1 MNHNY, CDR2 SVGAGI (reference sequence).

The chain employs TRBV12-3 or TRBV12-4 and TRBJ1-6, with D possibly TRBD1 on 5 matching bases. Trimming took off 8 bases at V and 7 bases at J, with 15 bases between the two ends. The CDR3 runs 14 residues. CDR3 bases: TGTGCCAGCCGACCCTGGGGGACCAATTCACCCCTCCACTTT. The encoded protein is CASRPWGTNSPLHF.